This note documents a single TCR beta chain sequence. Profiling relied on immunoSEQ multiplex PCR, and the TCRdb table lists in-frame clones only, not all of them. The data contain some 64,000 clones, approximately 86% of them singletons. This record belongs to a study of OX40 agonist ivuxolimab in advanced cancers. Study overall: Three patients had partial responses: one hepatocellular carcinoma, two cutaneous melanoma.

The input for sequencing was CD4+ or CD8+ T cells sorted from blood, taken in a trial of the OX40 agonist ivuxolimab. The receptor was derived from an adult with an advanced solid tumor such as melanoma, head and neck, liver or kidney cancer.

The CDR3 protein is CASSLSSRAETQYF. CDR3 in DNA: TGTGCCAGCAGCTTAAGTTCGAGGGCGGAGACCCAGTACTTC. The V gene is TRBV7-3, the J gene TRBJ2-5; possible D gene TRBD2, 5 bases. The germline V gene has CDR1 SGHTA and CDR2 FQGTGA. There are 14 residues in the CDR3. With 1 base removed from V and 5 bases from J, the gap between germline ends came to 11 bases.